Each of the 9 T cell receptor beta chains below was sequenced from the same sample in a study of cytotoxic CD8 clonotypes in ibrutinib-treated CLL (dated by TCRdb to the early 2020s). The method was the immunoSEQ multiplex PCR assay. TCRdb mirrors the immuneACCESS table, restricted to in-frame sequences. Some clones are absent from its copies; in checked studies, under half trace to an unresolved V gene, and the reason for the others is unknown. This sample is represented by under 150,000 clones; 65% to 85% of them were singletons. 7.5% to 8% of the sample goes to the ten largest clones. The sequenced sample was PBMCs, obtained after 36 months of ibrutinib treatment. These receptors originate from a human donor with chronic lymphocytic leukemia.

This clone was observed a single time. This sequence joins TRBV28 and TRBJ2-7; 7 bases fit TRBD1. Germline CDR1 is MDHEN and CDR2 is SYDVKM. The CDR3 totals 14 residues. V was pared by 8 bases and J by 6 bases, with 13 bases of the junction left unmatched. CDR3 sequence: CASSGLYRGAEQYF. The CDR3 DNA sequence: TGTGCCAGCTCGGGGTTGTACAGGGGAGCCGAGCAGTACTTC.

The CDR3 region is CSLNGGSYEQYF. As DNA, the CDR3 is TGCAGCCTTAACGGGGGGTCCTACGAGCAGTACTTC. The chain links TRBV29-1 to TRBJ2-7, with 7 nucleotides matching TRBD2. The CDR3 consists of 12 residues. Looked up from germline, CDR1 is SQVTM and CDR2 is ANQGSEA. J was trimmed by 1 base and V by 8 bases; bases with no gene match: 5.

CDR3 sequence: CASSGGSGANVLTF. The CDR3 region has the DNA TGTGCCAGCAGTGGTGGCAGTGGGGCCAACGTCCTGACTTTC. The chain is built from TRBV18 and TRBJ2-6, with D uncertain. CDR3 length equals 14 residues. V shed 8 bases and J shed 3 bases, with 11 bases lying between them. Germline assignment: CDR1 KGHSH and CDR2 LQKENI.

The gene calls are TRBV29-1 and TRBJ2-7; a possible D gene is TRBD1 (5 bases). With 5 bases removed from V and 2 bases from J, the gap between germline ends came to 7 bases. The germline V gene encodes CDR1 SQVTM and CDR2 ANQGSEA. The length of the CDR3 is 11 residues. The CDR3 here is CSVTDTYEQYF. CDR3 in DNA: TGCAGCGTTACGGACACCTACGAGCAGTACTTC.

This clone turned up a few times. The chain joins TRBV2 to TRBJ1-1; TRBD1 aligns across 8 bases. The germline gives CDR1 SNHLY, CDR2 FYNNEI. CDR3 length equals 15 residues. With V trimmed by 8 bases and J by 0 bases, 8 bases remained unmatched. The CDR3 reads CASRGTGKMNTEAFF. CDR3 sequence (DNA): TGTGCCAGCCGAGGGACAGGAAAAATGAACACTGAAGCTTTCTTT. The complete variable domain, with remaining parts taken from reference TRBV2 and TRBJ1-1, reads EPEVTQTPSHQVTQMGQEVILRCVPISNHLYFYWYRQILGQKVEFLVSFYNNEISEKSEIFDDQFSVERPDGSNFTLKIRSTKLEDSAMYFCASRGTGKMNTEAFFGQGTRLTVV.

This clone occurred a few times. The chain couples TRBV28 to TRBJ1-4; D is perhaps TRBD1 (6 bases). In germline, CDR1 is MDHEN, CDR2 SYDVKM. There are 14 residues in the CDR3. The V and J ends lost 7 bases and 7 bases respectively, with 16 bases between them. CDR3 bases: TGTGCCAGCACCCTCGGGGGCTTAGGTGAAAAACTGTTTTTT. This encodes CASTLGGLGEKLFF. The variable domain in full, with the rest retrieved from reference TRBV28 and TRBJ1-4, is DVKVTQSSRYLVKRTGEKVFLECVQDMDHENMFWYRQDPGLGLRLIYFSYDVKMKEKGDIPEGYSVSREKKERFSLILESASTNQTSMYLCASTLGGLGEKLFFGSGTQLSVL.

The genes are TRBV5-6 and TRBJ2-3; the D gene is possibly TRBD1 (5 bases). The CDR3 consists of 13 residues. CDR1 is SGHDT, CDR2 YYEEEE, per germline. The V end lost 5 bases, the J end lost 5 bases, and 12 bases lay between the germline ends. The CDR3 protein is CASSWGLEDTQYF. The CDR3 DNA follows: TGTGCCAGCAGTTGGGGCTTGGAAGATACGCAGTATTTT.

The rearrangement joins TRBV19 to TRBJ2-1; D possibly uses TRBD1 or TRBD2 (6 bases each). The length of the CDR3 is 15 residues. The germline CDR1 and CDR2 sequences are LNHDA and SQIVND (reference sequence). V lost 1 base to trimming and J lost 8 bases, with 15 bases between them. The CDR3 sequence is CASSIARKGGYEQFF. The CDR3 nucleotides are TGTGCCAGTAGTATAGCAAGAAAGGGGGGCTATGAGCAGTTCTTC.

In DNA form, the CDR3 reads TGTGCCAGTAGTCGACAGGGGTCACGGCAAGAGACCCAGTACTTC. Residues: CASSRQGSRQETQYF. V is TRBV19 and J is TRBJ2-5, with TRBD1 matching 8 bases. V lost 5 bases, J lost 2 bases, and 7 bases stayed unmatched. The length of the CDR3 is 15 residues. The germline V gene encodes CDR1 LNHDA and CDR2 SQIVND (reference sequence).